This T cell receptor beta chain derives from a study of OX40 agonist ivuxolimab in advanced cancers. Method: immunoSEQ multiplex PCR; TCRdb's copy keeps in-frame clones and lacks some. Of approximately 69,000 clones in the sample, around 89% were seen once. The cohort excluded patients with autoimmune disease history or systemic immunosuppression. This CDR3 spans 14 amino acids. CDR1 SGHRS and CDR2 YFSETQ come from the germline V gene. Unmatched junction bases numbered 8, after V lost 6 bases and J lost 5 bases. Study-level points and caveats: Expanded peripheral T cell antigen specificity was not determined. Relative to CD4+, CD8+ T cells held more expanded clones on average.

Note on this clone: Its antigen is unknown.

This material consisted of CD4+ or CD8+ T cells sorted from blood, taken in a trial of the OX40 agonist ivuxolimab. The gene calls are TRBV5-1 and TRBJ2-7; 10 bases are shared with TRBD2. The receptor comes from an adult with an advanced solid tumor such as melanoma, head and neck, liver or kidney cancer. The CDR3 DNA sequence: TGCGCCAGCAAAACACTAGCGGGATTAAACGAGCAGTACTTC. Protein product: CASKTLAGLNEQYF.